Below, 14 T cell receptor beta chains from the same sample are listed, as sequenced in a study of blood T cell repertoires in COVID-19. Here immunoSEQ multiplex PCR was the method, and the copy in TCRdb shows in-frame clones only, minus some. Of some 220,000 clones in the sample, 83% were seen once. Sequenced sample: peripheral blood. The receptors derive from a woman aged 25 to 39 with COVID-19, enrolled during active disease.

The chain has TRBV25-1 and TRBJ2-7; 7 bases align to TRBD1. Germline V lookup: CDR1 MGHDK, CDR2 SYGVNS. The V gene end was trimmed by 4 bases and the J gene end by 0 bases; junction bases not matched to a gene: 9. The CDR3 totals 16 residues. The CDR3 coding sequence is TGTGCCAGCAGTGTACGGACAGGCCCGACCTCCTACGAGCAGTACTTC. Amino acid sequence: CASSVRTGPTSYEQYF.

This chain uses TRBV23-1 with TRBJ2-7; D is perhaps TRBD1 (5 bases). TRBV23-1 qualifies as an ORF whose function is uncertain. The CDR3 covers 15 residues. Trimming cost V 6 bases and J 2 bases, with 17 bases left between them. The CDR3 region is CASRQPPRVPYEQYF. The CDR3 nucleotides read TGCGCCAGCAGGCAGCCCCCCAGGGTGCCCTACGAGCAGTACTTC.

The rearrangement joins TRBV28 to TRBJ1-4; TRBD1 matches 9 bases. The CDR3 extends over 15 amino acids. The junction had 10 bases not matched to a gene; V was cut back by 8 bases and J by 6 bases. The germline gives CDR1 MDHEN, CDR2 SYDVKM. The CDR3 DNA follows: TGTGCCAGCGGACAAAACACAGGGGGCGATGAAAAACTGTTTTTT. Translated: CASGQNTGGDEKLFF.

Regarding this clone: At one of its ends the junction is not consistent with the germline gene, which may arise from a read error. The chain links TRBV19 to TRBJ2-7; the D gene is possibly TRBD1 (5 bases). The V gene's germline CDR1 is LNHDA and CDR2 SQIVND (reference sequence). CDR3 length equals 13 residues. CDR3 protein: CASSVQGPYGQYF. The CDR3 DNA sequence: TGTGCCAGTAGTGTCCAGGGCCCTTACGGGCAGTACTTC.

The V call is TRBV5-1, the J call TRBJ2-3; D is possibly TRBD1 (5 bases). This CDR3 is built from 14 residues. Germline assignment: CDR1 SGHRS and CDR2 YFSETQ. V was trimmed by 5 bases and J by 4 bases, leaving 14 bases between them. DNA of the CDR3: TGCGCCAGCAGAGGGGCTCCGGAGTCAGATACGCAGTATTTT. This codes for CASRGAPESDTQYF.

V gene TRBV7-6 combines with J gene TRBJ1-2; 9 nucleotides agree with TRBD1. The trim removed 5 bases at V and 2 bases at J, leaving 6 bases unmatched. The germline V gene has CDR1 SGHVS and CDR2 FNYEAQ. This CDR3 spans 15 amino acids. The CDR3 sequence is CASSPRTGVNYGYTF. The CDR3 region has the DNA TGTGCCAGCAGCCCTAGGACAGGGGTAAACTATGGCTACACCTTC.

J is TRBJ2-7 and V is TRBV5-1; 9 positions agree with TRBD2. There are 16 residues in the CDR3. With 0 bases clipped from V and 3 bases from J, the junction kept 7 bases outside the gene matches. CDR1 SGHRS and CDR2 YFSETQ come from the germline V gene. CDR3 DNA: TGCGCCAGCAGCTTGGTATGGAATAGCGGGAGCTACGAGCAGTACTTC. It specifies CASSLVWNSGSYEQYF.

V usage is TRBV27 and J usage is TRBJ2-1; D might be TRBD1 (6 bases). CDR3 size: 16 residues. Per the germline V gene, CDR1 is MNHEY and CDR2 is SMNVEV (reference sequence). The V gene lost 5 bases and the J gene lost 3 bases, with 17 bases spanning the gap. In DNA, the CDR3 is TGTGCCAGCAGTCCGAGTGCAGGGGACGACTACAATGAGCAGTTCTTC. Protein sequence: CASSPSAGDDYNEQFF.

The V and J genes are TRBV4-1 and TRBJ2-1; D is ambiguous. CDR3 length: 13 amino acids. The germline V and J ends were trimmed by 8 bases and 8 bases, with 16 bases remaining between them. In germline, CDR1 is MGHRA, CDR2 YSYEKL. CDR3 nucleotides: TGCGCCAGCTCGAGCCTTCTCACGGATGAGCAGTTCTTC. Translating gives CASSSLLTDEQFF.

This clone occurred once. The chain couples TRBV28 to TRBJ1-5, with D perhaps matching TRBD1 (6 bases). The CDR3 covers 14 residues. Germline loops: CDR1 MDHEN, CDR2 SYDVKM. Trimming removed 6 bases from V and 0 bases from J, with 9 bases in between. This CDR3 reads CASRQDSSNQPQHF. CDR3 bases: TGTGCCAGCAGACAGGACAGTAGCAATCAGCCCCAGCATTTT.

The count of this clone is one. This rearrangement joins TRBV27 to TRBJ2-1, with 8 bases fitting TRBD2. Germline V gene lookup returns CDR1 MNHEY and CDR2 SMNVEV (reference sequence). CDR3 length: 16 amino acids. The V segment lost 0 bases and the J segment 3 bases; nucleotides outside the gene matches: 4. CDR3 region: CASSLSAGGYYNEQFF. The CDR3 region has the DNA TGTGCCAGCAGTTTATCTGCGGGGGGCTACTACAATGAGCAGTTCTTC.

The chain joins TRBV29-1 to TRBJ1-2; D is undetermined. Trimming took off 4 bases at V and 2 bases at J, with 11 bases between the two ends. Germline loops: CDR1 SQVTM, CDR2 ANQGSEA. The CDR3 length is 13 residues. In nucleotides, the CDR3 is TGCAGCGTTGTATCGCCGGGGAACTATGGCTACACCTTC. It yields the protein CSVVSPGNYGYTF. Using reference TRBV29-1 and TRBJ1-2 for the parts outside the CDR3, the full variable domain is SAVISQKPSRDICQRGTSLTIQCQVDSQVTMMFWYRQQPGQSLTLIATANQGSEATYESGFVIDKFPISRPNLTFSTLTVSNMSPEDSSIYLCSVVSPGNYGYTFGSGTRLTVV.

V gene TRBV2 combines with J gene TRBJ2-7; a possible D gene is TRBD1 (5 bases). The germline gives CDR1 SNHLY, CDR2 FYNNEI. This CDR3 has 15 amino acids. Trimming pared 1 base from V and 0 bases from J, leaving 10 bases between. The CDR3 DNA follows: TGTGCCAGCAGTGAAGGTAGGACAAGCTCCTACGAGCAGTACTTC. Its protein is CASSEGRTSSYEQYF.

The V call is TRBV21-1, the J call TRBJ2-2; the table gives TRBD1 as D, unverified against the DNA. TRBV21-1 is termed a pseudogene. The length of the CDR3 is 13 residues. CDR3 bases: TGTGCCAGGCAGGGATGGAACACCGGGGAGCTGTTTTTT. Encoded protein: CARQGWNTGELFF.